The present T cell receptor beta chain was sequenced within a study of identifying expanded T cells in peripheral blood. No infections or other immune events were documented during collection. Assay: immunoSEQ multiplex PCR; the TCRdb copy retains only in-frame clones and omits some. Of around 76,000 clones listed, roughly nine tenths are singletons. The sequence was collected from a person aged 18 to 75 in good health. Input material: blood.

The CDR3, as DNA: TGTGCCAGCAGTGACCGGGGGGGAAGGACAGATACGCAGTATTTT. This codes for CASSDRGGRTDTQYF. The V and J genes are TRBV6-4 and TRBJ2-3; 8 positions agree with TRBD2. This CDR3 is 15 amino acids long. Unmatched junction bases numbered 4, after V lost 2 bases and J lost 3 bases. Germline lookup yields CDR1 MRHNA and CDR2 SNTAGT.